These T cell receptor beta chains were read from a single sample in a study of T cells in Graves' hyperthyroidism and ophthalmopathy. TCRdb passed the multiplex PCR reads through MiXCR, listing each CDR3 protein once. The sample has over 150,000 distinct CDR3 sequences; about a sixth are singletons. Source material: blood. The receptors derive from a woman aged 45-59 years with Graves' hyperthyroidism. CDR3s leave out the opening cysteine and the closing phenylalanine or tryptophan. Each record gives: V gene, J gene, CDR3 protein.

TRBV5-5	TRBJ1-5	ASSRGAPNQPQH
TRBV28	TRBJ1-4	ASSLAGEREKLF
TRBV6-1	TRBJ2-3	ATGGRREADTQY
TRBV4-1	TRBJ1-5	ASSQDGYQPQH
TRBV18	TRBJ2-3	ASSRTRVTDTQY
TRBV6-2/TRBV6-3	TRBJ2-7	ASSYSSTSGRTSYEQY
TRBV24-1	TRBJ2-1	ATGDSGSPYNEQF
TRBV28	TRBJ2-7	ASSLGPEGYEQY
TRBV7-9	TRBJ2-5	ASSPPGLGETQY
TRBV7-3	TRBJ2-1	ASSPLAGLYNEQF
TRBV30	TRBJ2-3	AWSGLASTDTQY
TRBV6-1	TRBJ1-4	ASSEGQGTNEKLF
TRBV20-1	TRBJ1-5	SARGRVGSNQPQH
TRBV9	TRBJ2-7	ASSLDPGTGREQY
TRBV6-6	TRBJ1-1	ASSYSHKMNTEAF
TRBV18	TRBJ2-3	ASWEKLTDTQY
TRBV7-8	TRBJ2-5	ASRWDVRETQY
TRBV30	TRBJ2-1	AWSVPPHAPPGEQF
TRBV6-2/TRBV6-3	TRBJ2-5	ASSYSRGLETQY
TRBV25-1	TRBJ2-1	ASSSETKPYNEQF
TRBV18	TRBJ1-3	ASSPLRDRGNTIY
TRBV11-2	TRBJ2-3	ASSSTSLGSTDTQY